Following are 4 T cell receptor beta chains from one sample sequenced in a study of T cells and Merkel cell carcinoma outcomes. Profiled with immunoSEQ multiplex PCR; TCRdb holds only in-frame clones, not every one. This sample yields approximately 10,000 clones, of which nearly 97% are seen a single time; about 0.95% belongs to the top ten. Input material: tumor tissue from Merkel cell carcinoma. The receptor set was obtained from a human donor with Merkel cell carcinoma.

The V gene is TRBV27, the J gene TRBJ2-7; D unresolved. The V gene's germline CDR1 is MNHEY and CDR2 SMNVEV (reference sequence). The CDR3 sequence is 15 residues long. With 2 bases removed from V and 2 bases from J, the gap between germline ends came to 13 bases. The DNA of the CDR3 is TGTGCCAGCAGTTTAGTGCCAGTGATTACCTACGAGCAGTACTTC. Translation: CASSLVPVITYEQYF.

The V and J genes are TRBV6-5 and TRBJ2-7, with TRBD1 identical over 7 bases. Unmatched junction bases numbered 1, after V lost 0 bases and J lost 2 bases. The CDR3 totals 14 residues. Germline assignment: CDR1 MNHEY and CDR2 SVGAGI. The CDR3 DNA sequence: TGTGCCAGCAGTTACTCTAGGGGGCCCTACGAGCAGTACTTC. Amino acids: CASSYSRGPYEQYF.

The sample holds a few counts of this clone. The chain links TRBV5-1 to TRBJ2-3; D may be TRBD1 (5 bases). The V gene lost 4 bases and the J gene lost 3 bases, with 12 bases spanning the gap. The CDR3 length is 14 residues. CDR1 and CDR2 (germline): SGHRS, YFSETQ. The CDR3: CASSHSRQTDTQYF. For the CDR3, the DNA is TGCGCCAGCAGCCATTCCCGACAGACAGATACGCAGTATTTT.

The V call is TRBV19, the J call TRBJ2-1; D might be TRBD1 or TRBD2, each matching 6 bases. Trimming pared 9 bases from V and 8 bases from J, leaving 17 bases between. Germline values: CDR1 LNHDA, CDR2 SQIVND (reference sequence). The CDR3 sequence is 13 residues long. The CDR3 bases are TGTGCCAGCCTCACTAAAGGGGGGCATGAGCAGTTCTTC. Translation: CASLTKGGHEQFF.